Following are 30 T cell receptor beta chains from one sample sequenced in a study of response to subunit inactivated influenza vaccine. TCRdb independently ran MiXCR on the RT-PCR reads; one entry per CDR3 protein. The sample consists of about 650,000 distinct CDR3 sequences, 12% to 15% of them appearing once. The starting material was PBMCs from blood, obtained 14 days before vaccination. Receptors were obtained from a man between 50 and 59 years old who received an inactivated influenza vaccine.

This clonotype appeared a few times. The chain links TRBV6-2 or TRBV6-3 to TRBJ2-5; no clear D. Trimming pared 1 base from V and 5 bases from J, leaving 8 bases between. This CDR3 is 13 amino acids long. Germline CDR1 and CDR2: MNHEY and SVGEGT. Written as DNA, the CDR3 is TGTGCCAGCAGTTACTTAGACTCGGAGACCCAGTACTTC. Protein product: CASSYLDSETQYF.

The CDR3 DNA sequence: TGTGCCTGGAGTGACGGTCTGGGCCACACAGATACGCAGTATTTT. Encoded protein: CAWSDGLGHTDTQYF. The V gene is TRBV30, the J gene TRBJ2-3; no reliable D call. Germline CDR1 reads GTSNPN; CDR2 reads SVGIG (reference sequence). This CDR3 has 15 amino acids. Trimming removed 1 base at V and 2 bases at J, with 13 bases between.

V gene TRBV19 combines with J gene TRBJ2-5; 12 bases agree with TRBD2. J gave up 4 bases and V 6 bases, and 6 bases lay outside the gene matches. The CDR3 is 15 amino acids. Germline-derived CDR1 and CDR2 are LNHDA and SQIVND (reference sequence). The CDR3 nucleotides are TGTGCCAGTAGCAAACTAGCGGGGGGTGGAGAGACCCAGTACTTC. Its protein is CASSKLAGGGETQYF.

The table lists this clonotype with many counts. DNA for the CDR3: TGCAGTGCTAGAGATAACGGGTATGAAGCTTTCTTT. This encodes CSARDNGYEAFF. The chain links TRBV20-1 to TRBJ1-1; no clear D. Trimming took off 0 bases at V and 7 bases at J, with 9 bases between the two ends. The germline gives CDR1 DFQATT, CDR2 SNEGSKA (reference sequence). The CDR3 has 12 residues.

The chain combines TRBV27 with TRBJ1-2; 9 bases line up with TRBD1. V was pared by 5 bases and J by 8 bases, with 12 bases of the junction left unmatched. CDR3 length: 15 residues. CDR1 is MNHEY and CDR2 is SMNVEV in the germline V gene (reference sequence). The CDR3 coding sequence is TGTGCCAGCAGTCCAAACCTGACAGGGGGGGGCGGCTACACCTTC. It yields the protein CASSPNLTGGGGYTF.

This clonotype was seen a handful of times. The chain recombines TRBV9 with TRBJ1-2; 7 bases map to TRBD1. The CDR3 spans 15 residues. V lost 3 bases, J lost 2 bases, and 7 bases stayed unmatched. From germline, CDR1 is SGDLS and CDR2 YYNGEE. The CDR3 nucleotides read TGTGCCAGCAGCGAGACAGGGTGGTCAAACTATGGCTACACCTTC. This encodes CASSETGWSNYGYTF.

This clonotype was detected only a few times. This chain uses TRBV12-3 or TRBV12-4 with TRBJ1-3, with D perhaps matching TRBD1 (6 bases). The CDR3 runs to 15 residues. Trimming shortened V by 8 bases and J by 0 bases, and 14 bases separated the two germline ends. Here the CDR3 DNA reads TGTGCCAGCTTAGAGACAGGCCGCTCTGGAAACACCATATATTTT. Its translation: CASLETGRSGNTIYF.

This clonotype is judged medium-sized. For the CDR3, the DNA is TGTGCCAGCAGTCCGCATTTAGACACCGGGGAGCTGTTTTTT. Its protein is CASSPHLDTGELFF. The J gene is TRBJ2-2, the V gene TRBV12-3 or TRBV12-4; D is undetermined. V lost 5 bases and J 3 bases, leaving 10 bases between the germline ends. CDR3 size: 14 residues.

The chain combines TRBV11-2 with TRBJ2-1; 9 bases fit TRBD1. The V segment lost 4 bases and the J segment 3 bases; nucleotides outside the gene matches: 7. The germline V gene encodes CDR1 SGHAT and CDR2 FQNNGV. The CDR3 is 16 amino acids. The CDR3 sequence is CASSSLTGQGYNEQFF. CDR3 nucleotide sequence: TGTGCCAGCAGCTCTCTTACGGGACAGGGCTACAATGAGCAGTTCTTC.

This rearrangement joins TRBV20-1 to TRBJ2-1, with 15 bases lining up with TRBD2. Germline V gene lookup returns CDR1 DFQATT and CDR2 SNEGSKA (reference sequence). This CDR3 has 14 amino acids. After removal of 6 bases from V and 8 bases from J, the junction contained 5 bases not matched to a gene. CDR3 sequence (DNA): TGCAGTGCCACCGGGACTAGCGGGGGGTATGAGCAGTTCTTC. This gives the protein CSATGTSGGYEQFF.

This clonotype was observed many times. V is TRBV3-1 and J is TRBJ2-1; TRBD2 agrees at 11 bases. CDR1 and CDR2 (germline): LGHDT, YNNKEL (reference sequence). Unmatched junction bases numbered 11, after V lost 5 bases and J lost 8 bases. The CDR3 sequence is 16 residues long. Written as DNA, the CDR3 is TGTGCCAGCAGCGGACGAAGACTAGCGGGGATGGATGAGCAGTTCTTC. It translates to CASSGRRLAGMDEQFF.

The V call is TRBV24-1, the J call TRBJ1-5; unclear D gene. The V gene lost 4 bases and the J gene lost 4 bases, with 10 bases spanning the gap. The germline V gene encodes CDR1 KGHDR and CDR2 SFDVKD. CDR3 size: 14 residues. CDR3 nucleotide sequence: TGTGCCACCAGTGAATCCGGGAGGAATCAGCCCCAGCATTTT. This gives the protein CATSESGRNQPQHF.

This clonotype was counted a few times. V usage is TRBV12-3 or TRBV12-4 and J usage is TRBJ1-2, with D perhaps matching TRBD1 (6 bases). This CDR3 contains 14 residues. The V gene lost 9 bases and the J gene lost 4 bases, with 18 bases spanning the gap. The CDR3 region has the DNA TGTGCCAGTACCTCCGGGGGGCGCGGCTATGGCTACACCTTC. It specifies CASTSGGRGYGYTF.

At least ten counts were recorded for this clonotype. J is TRBJ2-3 and V is TRBV5-1, with D uncertain. The germline V and J ends were trimmed by 1 base and 2 bases, with 14 bases remaining between them. This CDR3 has 16 amino acids. Germline CDR1 is SGHRS and CDR2 is YFSETQ. CDR3 DNA sequence: TGCGCCAGCAGCTTGAGGGCCCGAGGTCCCACAGATACGCAGTATTTT. Residues: CASSLRARGPTDTQYF.

This clonotype showed up just a few times. The J gene is TRBJ2-5, the V gene TRBV29-1, with 12 bases lining up with TRBD1. With 6 bases clipped from V and 5 bases from J, the junction kept 4 bases outside the gene matches. CDR3 length equals 13 residues. Per the germline V gene, CDR1 is SQVTM and CDR2 is ANQGSEA. CDR3 nucleotides: TGCAGCGTAGGGACAGGGGGCCGGGAGACCCAGTACTTC. Translating it yields CSVGTGGRETQYF.

V gene TRBV9 combines with J gene TRBJ2-3; TRBD2 might be the D (5 bases). This CDR3 has 16 residues. In germline, CDR1 is SGDLS, CDR2 YYNGEE. Trimming stripped 0 bases from V and 3 bases from J, with 14 bases between. The CDR3 spells CASSVGGSGWTDTQYF. The CDR3 nucleotides are TGTGCCAGCAGCGTAGGTGGATCGGGATGGACAGATACGCAGTATTTT.

In its sample, this clonotype was seen a few times. The V gene is TRBV4-3, the J gene TRBJ2-7, with D unclear. Germline CDR1 reads LGHNA; CDR2 reads YSLEER. V dropped 1 base and J dropped 3 bases, with 13 bases sitting between them. The CDR3 is 15 residues long. The CDR3 DNA reads TGCGCCAGCAGCCAAGTTTCTAGTCCAAACTACGAGCAGTACTTC. Protein sequence: CASSQVSSPNYEQYF.

The J gene is TRBJ2-1, the V gene TRBV7-8; D might be TRBD1 (5 bases). V was shortened by 1 base and J by 6 bases, with 16 bases between the two germline ends. CDR1 and CDR2 from the germline V gene are SGHVS and FQNEAQ. The CDR3 totals 16 residues. The CDR3 spells CASSLGQIGAINEQFF. CDR3 nucleotides: TGTGCCAGCAGCTTAGGACAAATAGGGGCAATCAATGAGCAGTTCTTC. The full variable domain, with the rest looked up from reference TRBV7-8 and TRBJ2-1, is GAGVSQSPRYKVAKRGQDVALRCDPISGHVSLFWYQQALGQGPEFLTYFQNEAQLDKSGLPSDRFFAERPEGSVSTLKIQRTQQEDSAVYLCASSLGQIGAINEQFFGPGTRLTVL.

This clonotype was detected only a few times. This chain uses TRBV11-2 with TRBJ1-2; TRBD1 might be the D (6 bases). Trimming pared 5 bases from V and 4 bases from J, leaving 11 bases between. This CDR3 spans 13 amino acids. Germline values: CDR1 SGHAT, CDR2 FQNNGV. As DNA, the CDR3 is TGTGCCAGCAGCACGGACAGTGTCTATGGCTACACCTTC. This gives the protein CASSTDSVYGYTF. Drawing the rest from reference TRBV11-2 and TRBJ1-2, the complete variable domain is EAGVAQSPRYKIIEKRQSVAFWCNPISGHATLYWYQQILGQGPKLLIQFQNNGVVDDSQLPKDRFSAERLKGVDSTLKIQPAKLEDSAVYLCASSTDSVYGYTFGSGTRLTVV.

This clonotype was counted between two and nine times. J is TRBJ1-6 and V is TRBV20-1; 7 nucleotides match TRBD1. The CDR3 is made up of 15 amino acids. With 4 bases clipped from V and 3 bases from J, the junction kept 6 bases outside the gene matches. Germline lookup yields CDR1 DFQATT and CDR2 SNEGSKA (reference sequence). The chain's CDR3 is CSATPGQSYNSPLHF. The CDR3 DNA reads TGCAGTGCTACCCCGGGACAGAGCTATAATTCACCCCTCCACTTT.

This clonotype has just a few counts. This chain connects TRBV29-1 to TRBJ1-2; D is possibly TRBD1 (5 bases). The germline CDR1 and CDR2 sequences are SQVTM and ANQGSEA. This CDR3 has 12 residues. Trimming took 7 bases from V and 4 from J, leaving 13 bases between them. The CDR3 DNA reads as TGCAGCGACTCCCAGGGCGGCTATGGCTACACCTTC. It yields the protein CSDSQGGYGYTF.

This clonotype was counted between two and nine times. J is TRBJ2-7 and V is TRBV3-1; weak D call: TRBD2 (6 bases). The CDR3 sequence is 15 residues long. The V and J ends lost 1 base and 2 bases respectively, with 12 bases between them. CDR1 is LGHDT, CDR2 YNNKEL, per germline (reference sequence). The CDR3 loop reads CASSQGAGFTYEQYF. The CDR3 DNA reads as TGTGCCAGCAGCCAAGGGGCGGGGTTCACCTACGAGCAGTACTTC.

This clonotype came up a few times. The rearrangement joins TRBV28 to TRBJ2-1; D is perhaps TRBD1 or TRBD2 (6 bases each). Germline values: CDR1 MDHEN, CDR2 SYDVKM. V lost 2 bases and J 7 bases, leaving 12 bases between the germline ends. The CDR3 extends over 14 amino acids. Here the CDR3 DNA reads TGTGCCAGCAGTTTAGGGGGGCGCCCGAATGAGCAGTTCTTC. This gives the protein CASSLGGRPNEQFF.

This clonotype was counted at least ten times. The chain has TRBV7-8 and TRBJ2-7; 8 nucleotides align to TRBD1. Looked up from germline, CDR1 is SGHVS and CDR2 is FQNEAQ. The CDR3 spans 14 residues. V was pared by 2 bases and J by 5 bases, with 5 bases of the junction left unmatched. CDR3 in DNA: TGTGCCAGCAGCTTACACAGGGGGAACAACGAGCAGTACTTC. Protein: CASSLHRGNNEQYF.

The chain links TRBV20-1 to TRBJ2-7; either TRBD1 or TRBD2 may fit D (6 bases each). Germline V gene lookup returns CDR1 DFQATT and CDR2 SNEGSKA (reference sequence). This CDR3 comprises 14 residues. V gave up 0 bases and J gave up 4 bases, with 13 bases separating them. The DNA for the CDR3 is TGCAGTGCTAGAGAAGGGGGAGGCGAATACGAGCAGTACTTC. It codes for CSAREGGGEYEQYF.

This clonotype appeared a few times. J is TRBJ2-6 and V is TRBV6-2 or TRBV6-3; no definite D call. This CDR3 is built from 15 residues. Germline V gives CDR1 MNHEY, CDR2 SVGEGT. Trimming removed 6 bases at V and 0 bases at J, with 9 bases between. Here the CDR3 reads CASSADNSGANVLTF. CDR3 in DNA: TGTGCCAGCAGCGCCGACAACTCTGGGGCCAACGTCCTGACTTTC.

This clonotype has more than one count but fewer than ten. The chain links TRBV6-2 or TRBV6-3 to TRBJ2-3; 7 nucleotides line up with TRBD2. Looked up from germline, CDR1 is MNHEY and CDR2 is SVGEGT. The CDR3 extends over 14 amino acids. V trimming: 2 bases; J trimming: 6 bases; junction bases outside the gene matches: 5. CDR3 residues: CASSYGSGSDTQYF. In nucleotides, the CDR3 is TGTGCCAGCAGTTACGGTAGCGGGTCGGATACGCAGTATTTT.

This chain connects TRBV19 to TRBJ2-3; the match to TRBD2 covers 8 bases. CDR3 size: 17 residues. Germline assignment: CDR1 LNHDA and CDR2 SQIVND (reference sequence). With V trimmed by 3 bases and J by 6 bases, 14 bases remained unmatched. The CDR3 is CASSINYGSGSGDTQYF. The CDR3 DNA reads TGTGCCAGTAGTATCAATTATGGGAGCGGGAGTGGGGATACGCAGTATTTT.

This clonotype was observed many times. The genes are TRBV24-1 and TRBJ2-1, with D hard to call. The germline V gene has CDR1 KGHDR and CDR2 SFDVKD. Trimming took 1 base from V and 10 from J, leaving 13 bases between them. The length of the CDR3 is 14 residues. The CDR3 reads CATSDFDRSTEQFF. The CDR3 nucleotides read TGTGCCACCAGTGATTTTGATAGATCGACGGAGCAGTTCTTC.

The rearrangement joins TRBV20-1 to TRBJ2-7; 7 bases agree with TRBD1. The CDR3 totals 13 residues. V dropped 5 bases and J dropped 4; count of bases not matched to a gene: 8. Germline lookup yields CDR1 DFQATT and CDR2 SNEGSKA (reference sequence). The CDR3 DNA reads as TGCAGTGCTTACGACAGGGAAGGGTACGAGCAGTACTTC. Its translation is CSAYDREGYEQYF.